This passage covers 16 T cell receptor beta chains from one sample sequenced in a study of T cell responses to AZD1222 COVID-19 vaccine. The assay was immunoSEQ multiplex PCR, and TCRdb's table has in-frame clones only and misses some. This sample has some 120,000 clones; 80% to 90% occur once, and the top ten carry roughly 3.9%. The material was peripheral blood, obtained on day 0 of MenACWY control vaccination. Every receptor here comes from an adult in good health.

The chain combines TRBV7-9 with TRBJ2-7; 8 bases agree with TRBD2. Trimming cost V 2 bases and J 3 bases; bases outside gene matches: 6. Germline values: CDR1 SEHNR, CDR2 FQNEAQ (reference sequence). CDR3 length: 15 residues. The CDR3 loop reads CASSLMIAGSYEQYF. CDR3 coding DNA: TGTGCCAGCAGCTTAATGATAGCGGGGAGCTACGAGCAGTACTTC.

The chain combines TRBV28 with TRBJ2-7, with 7 bases that match TRBD2. The CDR3 totals 16 residues. CDR1 is MDHEN and CDR2 is SYDVKM in the germline V gene. The V gene end was trimmed by 7 bases and the J gene end by 2 bases; junction bases not matched to a gene: 14. The CDR3 reads CASTPGRGMVTYEQYF. Here the CDR3 DNA reads TGTGCCAGCACCCCTGGGCGGGGGATGGTGACCTACGAGCAGTACTTC.

The gene calls are TRBV12-3 or TRBV12-4 and TRBJ2-1, with D unresolved. CDR3 length equals 13 residues. The ends were cut back, 4 bases at V and 6 bases at J, with 10 bases in the middle. CDR3 amino acids: CASSSSRANEQFF. CDR3 sequence (DNA): TGTGCCAGCAGTTCCTCCCGAGCCAATGAGCAGTTCTTC.

The count of this clone is one. The rearrangement joins TRBV3-1 (or the pseudogene TRBV3-2) to TRBJ2-5; D may be TRBD2 (5 bases). The CDR3 covers 15 residues. CDR1 and CDR2 (germline): LGHDT, YNNKEL (reference sequence). The V end was cut by 6 bases, the J end by 1 base, with 15 bases between. CDR3 amino acids: CASSRRGLAQETQYF. CDR3 bases: TGTGCCAGCAGTCGGAGAGGACTGGCCCAAGAGACCCAGTACTTC.

The chain has TRBV11-2 and TRBJ2-1; 7 bases match TRBD1. Trimming removed 4 bases from V and 9 bases from J; junction bases left unmatched: 9. Per germline, CDR1 SGHAT and CDR2 FQNNGV. The CDR3 consists of 14 residues. CDR3 residues: CASSWIEQGPEQFF. CDR3 sequence (DNA): TGTGCCAGCAGCTGGATCGAACAGGGGCCTGAGCAGTTCTTC.

CDR3 coding DNA: TGTGCCAGCAGCCAAAGGGGTTTTTACTATGGCTACACCTTC. Amino acid sequence: CASSQRGFYYGYTF. The V call is TRBV3-1 (or the pseudogene TRBV3-2), the J call TRBJ1-2, with a tentative D call TRBD1 (5 bases). CDR3 length: 14 amino acids. Trimming shortened V by 2 bases and J by 3 bases, and 10 bases separated the two germline ends. Germline lookup yields CDR1 LGHDT and CDR2 YNNKEL (reference sequence).

This rearrangement joins TRBV18 to TRBJ1-2, with D perhaps TRBD1 (5 bases). Germline V gene lookup returns CDR1 KGHSH and CDR2 LQKENI. With 3 bases removed from V and 7 bases from J, the gap between germline ends came to 15 bases. The CDR3 sequence is 14 residues long. CDR3 amino acids: CASSPTGQLSGYTF. DNA of the CDR3: TGTGCCAGCTCACCGACGGGGCAGCTCAGTGGCTACACCTTC.

This CDR3 is CATSDRGYGYTF. The CDR3 DNA sequence: TGTGCCACCTCCGACAGGGGATATGGCTACACCTTC. V and J are TRBV24-1 and TRBJ1-2; 8 bases line up with TRBD1. The germline gives CDR1 KGHDR, CDR2 SFDVKD. The CDR3 sequence is 12 residues long. The V gene end was trimmed by 9 bases and the J gene end by 5 bases; junction bases not matched to a gene: 4.

This chain links TRBV6-2 or TRBV6-3 with TRBJ2-5; no definite D call. V gave up 5 bases and J gave up 1 base, with 11 bases separating them. CDR1 and CDR2 from the germline V gene are MNHEY and SVGEGT. The CDR3 loop spans 14 amino acids. The DNA for the CDR3 is TGTGCCAGCAGTAAATATAATAGCCAAGAGACCCAGTACTTC. This encodes CASSKYNSQETQYF.

CDR3: CASSTRQYAEAFF. CDR3 nucleotide sequence: TGTGCCAGTAGTACCCGACAGTACGCTGAAGCTTTCTTT. This chain uses TRBV19 with TRBJ1-1, with a possible D match to TRBD1 (5 bases). Trimming cost V 4 bases and J 6 bases, with 12 bases left between them. There are 13 residues in the CDR3. CDR1 is LNHDA and CDR2 is SQIVND in the germline V gene (reference sequence).

The rearrangement uses TRBV7-6 and TRBJ2-3; TRBD1 might be the D (6 bases). The CDR3 length is 16 residues. The V and J ends lost 5 bases and 7 bases respectively, with 22 bases between them. Germline loops: CDR1 SGHVS, CDR2 FNYEAQ. The CDR3 loop is CASSLGRYRDGNTQYF. The CDR3 region has the DNA TGTGCCAGCAGCCTCGGGCGGTACAGGGACGGGAATACGCAGTATTTT.

The V call is TRBV5-3, the J call TRBJ1-6; D is ambiguous. TRBV5-3 is an ORF for which the function is uncertain. V lost 0 bases, J lost 3 bases, and 7 bases lay in between. This CDR3 is built from 15 residues. The CDR3 region has the DNA TGTGCCAGAAGCTTGGCCGGAGACTATAATTCACCCCTCCACTTT. Protein product: CARSLAGDYNSPLHF.

The chain employs TRBV27 and TRBJ1-1, with D unresolved. Germline values: CDR1 MNHEY, CDR2 SMNVEV (reference sequence). V was pared by 5 bases and J by 5 bases, with 18 bases between. This CDR3 has 15 amino acids. CDR3 sequence: CASSPLHGTRTEAFF. Written as DNA, the CDR3 is TGTGCCAGCAGTCCCCTCCACGGTACGAGGACTGAAGCTTTCTTT.

This chain connects TRBV9 to TRBJ1-1; D uncertain. The CDR3 runs 15 residues. Trimming left V 0 bases short and J 4 bases short, with 13 bases between. CDR1 SGDLS and CDR2 YYNGEE come from the germline V gene. This CDR3 is CASSVAPEGFTEAFF. CDR3 bases: TGTGCCAGCAGCGTAGCCCCGGAAGGGTTCACTGAAGCTTTCTTT. The variable domain in full, completed from reference TRBV9 and TRBJ1-1, reads DSGVTQTPKHLITATGQRVTLRCSPRSGDLSVYWYQQSLDQGLQFLIQYYNGEERAKGNILERFSAQQFPDLHSELNLSSLELGDSALYFCASSVAPEGFTEAFFGQGTRLTVV.

This chain links TRBV19 with TRBJ1-2; D is perhaps TRBD1 (5 bases). Germline lookup yields CDR1 LNHDA and CDR2 SQIVND (reference sequence). The CDR3 sequence is 15 residues long. V lost 9 bases and J lost 8, with 25 bases in between. The CDR3 DNA reads as TGTGCCAGGAGCACACCGGGACGCCGGCCTAGGGGCTACACCTTC. It encodes CARSTPGRRPRGYTF.

V gene TRBV29-1 combines with J gene TRBJ2-7; D is ambiguous. The germline V and J ends were trimmed by 7 bases and 5 bases, with 12 bases remaining between them. Germline values: CDR1 SQVTM, CDR2 ANQGSEA. The CDR3 totals 11 residues. CDR3 nucleotides: TGCAGCGGGGTCCATCTTCACGAGCAGTACTTC. This sequence encodes CSGVHLHEQYF.